These 19 T cell receptor beta chains were sequenced from one sample in a study of molecular identifiers for immune sequencing clone quantification (dated by TCRdb to between 2018 and 2020). Libraries were constructed by PCR. TCRdb names Illumina HiSeq 4000 as the instrument used. The public reads were reanalyzed by TCRdb: fastp trimming at Q25, MiXCR alignment, in-frame beta chains only. Duplicate CDR3 protein sequences are folded into a single record with the most common DNA and genes. The sample contains about 640,000 distinct CDR3 sequences, about 20% of them found a single time. The ten largest make up under 0.95% of the sample. Sequenced: naive CD8+ T cells from blood, with Jurkat cell RNA spiked in. In light of the paper, this sample's cell subset or site label describes: FACS-sorted CD8+CD4-CCR7+CD45RA+ naive T cells. These receptors all come from a human donor in good health. Some libraries in this study had Jurkat cell RNA spiked in.

This clonotype came up many times. The chain links TRBV27 to TRBJ2-7; 12 nucleotides agree with TRBD1. This CDR3 spans 14 amino acids. Germline CDR1 MNHEY, CDR2 SMNVEV (reference sequence). V lost 4 bases to trimming and J lost 7 bases; unmatched junction nucleotides: 5. CDR3 coding DNA: TGTGCCAGCAGTTGGGGACAGGGGGCGCGAGAGCAGTACTTC. It specifies CASSWGQGAREQYF.

This clonotype was counted only a few times. The chain recombines TRBV7-9 with TRBJ2-1; D is ambiguous. The CDR3 consists of 15 residues. Germline values: CDR1 SEHNR, CDR2 FQNEAQ (reference sequence). Trimming removed 5 bases at V and 8 bases at J, with 19 bases between. CDR3 in amino acids: CASSPRGGSQDEQFF. CDR3 nucleotide sequence: TGTGCCAGCAGCCCTAGAGGTGGTAGTCAGGATGAGCAGTTCTTC.

This clonotype was observed many times. The chain combines TRBV4-1 with TRBJ1-5; 7 bases match TRBD1. Germline CDR1 reads MGHRA; CDR2 reads YSYEKL. The CDR3 runs to 18 residues. J lost 1 base, V lost 0 bases, and 9 bases had no gene match. DNA of the CDR3: TGCGCCAGCAGCCAAGAGCTAACAGGGGTAGTGAGCAATCAGCCCCAGCATTTT. Translation gives CASSQELTGVVSNQPQHF.

This clonotype has a count of ten or more. This chain uses TRBV10-3 with TRBJ2-7, with unresolved D. Trimming pared 2 bases from V and 2 bases from J, leaving 10 bases between. The CDR3 length is 14 residues. In germline, CDR1 is ENHRY, CDR2 SYGVKD. This CDR3 is CAISEKQGTYEQYF. As DNA, the CDR3 is TGTGCCATCAGTGAGAAGCAAGGGACCTACGAGCAGTACTTC.

In this sample, this clonotype turned up many times. The chain is built from TRBV19 and TRBJ2-1, with 9 bases that match TRBD2. Germline-derived CDR1 and CDR2 are LNHDA and SQIVND (reference sequence). The CDR3 runs 14 residues. The trim removed 5 bases at V and 3 bases at J, leaving 2 bases unmatched. The CDR3 nucleotides read TGTGCCAGTAGTGTAGCGGGAGTCTACAATGAGCAGTTCTTC. It encodes CASSVAGVYNEQFF.

This clonotype has a count of ten or more. The chain carries TRBV5-1 and TRBJ2-4; D perhaps matches TRBD1 (6 bases). Germline V gives CDR1 SGHRS, CDR2 YFSETQ. V lost 0 bases, J lost 6 bases, and 10 bases lay in between. The CDR3 has 14 residues. CDR3 DNA sequence: TGCGCCAGCAGCTTGGAACAGGGTATAAACATTCAGTACTTC. Translating gives CASSLEQGINIQYF. Variable domain in full (rest from reference TRBV5-1 and TRBJ2-4): KAGVTQTPRYLIKTRGQQVTLSCSPISGHRSVSWYQQTPGQGLQFLFEYFSETQRNKGNFPGRFSGRQFSNSRSEMNVSTLELGDSALYLCASSLEQGINIQYFGAGTRLSVL.

This clonotype was seen many times. The chain uses TRBV7-9 and TRBJ1-1; D is uncertain. Germline lookup yields CDR1 SEHNR and CDR2 FQNEAQ (reference sequence). The CDR3 runs 15 residues. V dropped 0 bases and J dropped 1 base, with 9 bases sitting between them. This CDR3 is CASSLAIGKNTEAFF. The CDR3 region has the DNA TGTGCCAGCAGCTTAGCGATAGGCAAGAACACTGAAGCTTTCTTT.

The rearrangement uses TRBV13 and TRBJ1-1; 8 nucleotides match TRBD1. The V and J ends lost 7 bases and 5 bases, in that order; junction bases with no gene match: 9. CDR1 is PRHDT and CDR2 is FYEKMQ in the germline V gene (reference sequence). The CDR3 extends over 14 amino acids. The CDR3 sequence: CASTGQELGTEAFF. CDR3 DNA: TGTGCCAGCACGGGACAGGAACTTGGAACTGAAGCTTTCTTT.

For this clonotype: One junction end does not reproduce the germline sequence, and a read error may be involved. This sequence joins TRBV12-5 and TRBJ2-3; 14 nucleotides align to TRBD2. This CDR3 has 17 amino acids. Germline V CDR1 and CDR2: LGHNT, FRNRAP. CDR3 protein: CARGLVAGLAGDVTQYF. CDR3 nucleotides: TGTGCTAGAGGTTTGGTAGCGGGACTAGCGGGAGATGTTACGCAGTATTTT.

This clonotype has more than one count but fewer than ten. V gene TRBV5-5 combines with J gene TRBJ2-7; TRBD1 agrees at 8 bases. CDR3 length: 15 residues. Germline CDR1 reads SGHKS; CDR2 reads YYEKEE (reference sequence). V lost 1 base and J lost 4; bases outside the gene matches: 7. The CDR3 DNA sequence: TGTGCCAGCAGCTTGACTACAGGGGGTGTGTACGAGCAGTACTTC. Its translation is CASSLTTGGVYEQYF.

In this sample, this clonotype turned up a few times. The rearrangement uses TRBV6-5 and TRBJ2-7; D tentatively reads TRBD1 or TRBD2 (5 bases each). CDR1 MNHEY and CDR2 SVGAGI come from the germline V gene. This CDR3 has 15 residues. V was cut by 4 bases and J by 7 bases, with 20 bases left in between. The CDR3, as DNA: TGTGCCAGCAGTTCCGGACTTCCGGGACCCTTTGAGCAGTACTTC. Amino acid sequence: CASSSGLPGPFEQYF.

This clonotype was observed many times. The rearrangement joins TRBV5-1 to TRBJ2-7; D is perhaps TRBD2 (5 bases). The germline gives CDR1 SGHRS, CDR2 YFSETQ. V lost 3 bases to trimming and J lost 5 bases, with 12 bases between them. There are 13 residues in the CDR3. The CDR3 DNA reads TGCGCCAGCAGCTCGATCCCGGAGGACGAGCAGTACTTC. Protein: CASSSIPEDEQYF.

This clonotype was counted many times. The chain recombines TRBV20-1 with TRBJ2-1, with D possibly being TRBD1 (5 bases). V was cut by 5 bases and J by 2 bases, with 7 bases left in between. Germline lookup yields CDR1 DFQATT and CDR2 SNEGSKA (reference sequence). This CDR3 is built from 12 residues. The CDR3 loop reads CSAQGAYNEQFF. CDR3 in DNA: TGCAGTGCTCAGGGCGCCTACAATGAGCAGTTCTTC.

As for this clonotype: Compared with germline, one end of the junction differs, possibly owing to a read error. The rearrangement links TRBV20-1 to TRBJ2-2; D possibly corresponds to TRBD1 (6 bases). The CDR3 sequence is 13 residues long. Germline-derived CDR1 and CDR2 are DFQATT and SNEGSKA (reference sequence). This CDR3 is CSASGQNTGELSF. The CDR3 DNA sequence: TGCAGTGCTAGTGGACAGAACACCGGGGAGCTGTCTTTT.

This clonotype was picked up many times. This chain links TRBV11-2 with TRBJ2-7; 7 bases align to TRBD2. Unmatched junction bases numbered 8, after V lost 4 bases and J lost 2 bases. This CDR3 has 15 amino acids. Germline assignment: CDR1 SGHAT and CDR2 FQNNGV. The CDR3 DNA is TGTGCCAGCAGCTCTTTGACTAGCTCAACCTACGAGCAGTACTTC. Protein sequence: CASSSLTSSTYEQYF. The variable domain in full, completed from reference TRBV11-2 and TRBJ2-7, reads EAGVAQSPRYKIIEKRQSVAFWCNPISGHATLYWYQQILGQGPKLLIQFQNNGVVDDSQLPKDRFSAERLKGVDSTLKIQPAKLEDSAVYLCASSSLTSSTYEQYFGPGTRLTVT.

This clonotype has a count of ten or more. This chain uses TRBV6-5 with TRBJ2-1; 10 nucleotides line up with TRBD2. J was trimmed by 8 bases and V by 5 bases; bases with no gene match: 12. The CDR3 totals 16 residues. The germline V gene encodes CDR1 MNHEY and CDR2 SVGAGI. The CDR3 loop is CASSPSPGLAGDEQFF. CDR3 DNA sequence: TGTGCCAGCAGTCCCAGCCCCGGGCTAGCGGGAGATGAGCAGTTCTTC.

Many counts were recorded for this clonotype. The CDR3 spells CASSQGMGNQPQHF. The DNA for the CDR3 is TGTGCCAGCAGCCAAGGGATGGGCAATCAGCCCCAGCATTTT. The chain combines TRBV3-1 with TRBJ1-5, with unresolved D. Trimming removed 1 base from V and 2 bases from J, with 6 bases in between. CDR1 and CDR2 (germline): LGHDT, YNNKEL (reference sequence). The length of the CDR3 is 14 residues.

Concerning this clonotype: A clone one base away is much larger, so this may be a read error. The CDR3 sequence: CSARDLAGASYEQYF. Here the CDR3 DNA reads TGCAGTGCTAGAGATCTAGCGGGGGCCTCCTACGAGCAGTACTTC. The gene calls are TRBV20-1 and TRBJ2-7; TRBD2 agrees at 10 bases. In germline, CDR1 is DFQATT, CDR2 SNEGSKA (reference sequence). Trimming cost V 0 bases and J 0 bases; bases outside gene matches: 2. The CDR3 sequence is 15 residues long.

The V call is TRBV11-2, the J call TRBJ2-1; 9 nucleotides align to TRBD2. Germline V gene sequence: CDR1 SGHAT, CDR2 FQNNGV. CDR3 length: 16 residues. The J segment lost 8 bases and the V segment lost 1 base, leaving 9 bases of the junction unmatched. The CDR3 spells CASSLGAGGGGDEQFF. CDR3 in DNA: TGTGCCAGCAGCTTAGGGGCGGGGGGGGGAGGTGATGAGCAGTTCTTC.